One and the same sample provided the 22 T cell receptor beta chains below, sequenced in a study of Ad26.COV2.S vaccination and SARS-CoV-2 variants. Specified treatment: 19 received Ad26.COV2.S at low or high dose, single or two shots; 5 received placebo; per-sample allocation not given. Sampling took place 63 days after the first vaccine or placebo injection. This table comes from immunoSEQ multiplex PCR, and its TCRdb copy is limited to in-frame clones, with some not included. The table records under 400,000 clones, roughly 84% of them present only once. Sequenced material: peripheral blood, taken in a trial of Ad26.COV2.S vaccine versus placebo. The source is a person between 18 and 59 years old who received the Ad26.COV2.S COVID-19 vaccine or a placebo.

The chain has TRBV7-9 and TRBJ1-4; D unresolved. This CDR3 is built from 16 residues. CDR1 is SEHNR and CDR2 is FQNEAQ in the germline V gene (reference sequence). V lost 4 bases, J lost 5 bases, and 17 bases lay in between. CDR3 nucleotide sequence: TGTGCCAGCAGCTCAGCCAATCTGGGAGGGAATGAAAAACTGTTTTTT. Translated, it gives CASSSANLGGNEKLFF.

The chain recombines TRBV18 with TRBJ1-2; a possible D gene is TRBD1 (6 bases). V was trimmed by 3 bases and J by 0 bases, leaving 11 bases between them. The CDR3 loop spans 15 amino acids. Per germline, CDR1 KGHSH and CDR2 LQKENI. The DNA of the CDR3 is TGTGCCAGCTCACCGAGGACAGCTACTAACTATGGCTACACCTTC. It codes for CASSPRTATNYGYTF. Combining the CDR3 with reference TRBV18 and TRBJ1-2 gives the whole variable domain NAGVMQNPRHLVRRRGQEARLRCSPMKGHSHVYWYRQLPEEGLKFMVYLQKENIIDESGMPKERFSAEFPKEGPSILRIQQVVRGDSAAYFCASSPRTATNYGYTFGSGTRLTVV.

The chain is built from TRBV19 and TRBJ1-1; D unclear. Per germline, CDR1 LNHDA and CDR2 SQIVND (reference sequence). The V end was cut by 7 bases, the J end by 11 bases, with 20 bases between. This CDR3 has 13 amino acids. The CDR3 nucleotides read TGTGCCAGTACTGACACGGTCGGGAGAACGGCTTTCTTT. Translated: CASTDTVGRTAFF.

The CDR3 DNA is TGCGCCAGCAGCTTTGAATCAGACGGGACCCAGTACTTC. Translated: CASSFESDGTQYF. This chain connects TRBV5-1 to TRBJ2-5; D not certain. Trimming removed 2 bases from V and 7 bases from J, with 12 bases in between. The CDR3 has 13 amino acids. Looked up from germline, CDR1 is SGHRS and CDR2 is YFSETQ. Using reference TRBV5-1 and TRBJ2-5 for the parts outside the CDR3, the full variable domain is KAGVTQTPRYLIKTRGQQVTLSCSPISGHRSVSWYQQTPGQGLQFLFEYFSETQRNKGNFPGRFSGRQFSNSRSEMNVSTLELGDSALYLCASSFESDGTQYFGPGTRLLVL.

The chain has TRBV4-2 and TRBJ2-7; no firm D call. Germline V gene sequence: CDR1 LGHNA, CDR2 YNFKEQ. V lost 3 bases and J lost 7, with 7 bases in between. The CDR3 covers 11 residues. The CDR3 spells CASSQGVEQYF. In DNA form, the CDR3 reads TGTGCCAGCAGCCAGGGTGTGGAGCAGTACTTC.

The chain links TRBV6-5 to TRBJ1-1, with D perhaps matching TRBD1 (6 bases). Germline CDR1 and CDR2: MNHEY and SVGAGI. Trimming took 2 bases from V and 8 from J, leaving 9 bases between them. The CDR3 has 12 residues. The CDR3 nucleotides read TGTGCCAGCAGTTACGGGGGCGGAGAAGCTTTCTTT. Its protein product is CASSYGGGEAFF.

This chain links TRBV20-1 with TRBJ1-2, with D unresolved. V was shortened by 3 bases and J by 5 bases, with 7 bases between the two germline ends. This CDR3 is 11 amino acids long. In germline, CDR1 is DFQATT, CDR2 SNEGSKA (reference sequence). The CDR3 spells CSASGKYGYTF. CDR3 coding DNA: TGCAGTGCTAGTGGGAAGTATGGCTACACCTTC.

CDR3 sequence (DNA): TGTGCCAGCAGCCCACCTCAGGAGCGGGGCTGGGAGCAGTACTTC. It translates to CASSPPQERGWEQYF. The chain employs TRBV7-2 and TRBJ2-7; TRBD2 matches at 7 bases. Germline values: CDR1 SGHTA, CDR2 FQGNSA. The CDR3 has 15 amino acids. Losses at the gene ends were 5 bases for V and 7 bases for J; bases not matched to a gene: 14.

V and J are TRBV30 and TRBJ2-3, with TRBD2 matching over 10 bases. The CDR3 is made up of 14 amino acids. Germline loops: CDR1 GTSNPN, CDR2 SVGIG (reference sequence). The junction had 5 bases not matched to a gene; V was cut back by 4 bases and J by 4 bases. The CDR3 here is CAWMVAGGSDTQYF. The CDR3 DNA is TGTGCCTGGATGGTAGCGGGGGGCTCAGATACGCAGTATTTT.

This clone was seen just once. The J gene is TRBJ1-6, the V gene TRBV11-2; D possibly corresponds to TRBD1 (5 bases). This CDR3 comprises 15 residues. Germline loops: CDR1 SGHAT, CDR2 FQNNGV. Deletions cut 6 bases from V and 6 bases from J, with 15 bases between. The CDR3 region has the DNA TGTGCCAGCAGGTGGGACCGCTTTTCTAATTCACCCCTCCACTTT. Protein: CASRWDRFSNSPLHF.

The chain has TRBV30 and TRBJ2-7; 7 bases map to TRBD1. From germline, CDR1 is GTSNPN and CDR2 SVGIG (reference sequence). The CDR3 extends over 11 amino acids. V lost 5 bases and J lost 8; bases outside the gene matches: 6. CDR3: CAWGQERKQYF. CDR3 in DNA: TGTGCCTGGGGACAGGAGAGGAAGCAGTACTTC. The full variable domain, rest sourced from reference TRBV30 and TRBJ2-7, is SQTIHQWPATLVQPVGSPLSLECTVEGTSNPNLYWYRQAAGRGLQLLFYSVGIGQISSEVPQNLSASRPQDRQFILSSKKLLLSDSGFYLCAWGQERKQYFGPGTRLTVT.

The V call is TRBV29-1, the J call TRBJ1-2; D is possibly TRBD1 (6 bases). Trimming removed 6 bases at V and 1 base at J, with 12 bases between. CDR3 size: 13 residues. Germline V gene lookup returns CDR1 SQVTM and CDR2 ANQGSEA. The CDR3 DNA sequence: TGCAGCGTCTTGGACAGAATTAACTATGGCTACACCTTC. Its translation: CSVLDRINYGYTF.

The rearrangement joins TRBV5-4 to TRBJ1-1; 7 nucleotides line up with TRBD1. The trim removed 4 bases at V and 5 bases at J, leaving 11 bases unmatched. The CDR3 spans 15 residues. CDR1 is SGHNT and CDR2 is YYREEE in the germline V gene (reference sequence). The CDR3 spells CASSPDRSYGTEAFF. The CDR3 nucleotides read TGTGCCAGCAGCCCGGACAGGTCCTATGGTACTGAAGCTTTCTTT.

The chain is built from TRBV5-1 and TRBJ2-6, with D perhaps TRBD2 (5 bases). V was cut by 1 base and J by 3 bases, with 11 bases left in between. The CDR3 sequence is 16 residues long. The V gene's germline CDR1 is SGHRS and CDR2 YFSETQ. The CDR3 protein is CASSLLTGIGANVLTF. DNA of the CDR3: TGCGCCAGCAGCTTGTTGACGGGAATTGGGGCCAACGTCCTGACTTTC.

This clone was recorded a few times. This chain connects TRBV5-1 to TRBJ1-2; 9 bases align to TRBD1. This CDR3 spans 15 amino acids. The germline V gene has CDR1 SGHRS and CDR2 YFSETQ. Unmatched junction bases numbered 2, after V lost 0 bases and J lost 2 bases. The CDR3 reads CASSLGGTGNYGYTF. The CDR3 coding sequence is TGCGCCAGCAGCTTGGGTGGGACAGGGAACTATGGCTACACCTTC.

This chain joins TRBV30 and TRBJ2-5, with D unclear. Germline-derived CDR1 and CDR2 are GTSNPN and SVGIG (reference sequence). Trimming removed 5 bases from V and 1 base from J, with 14 bases in between. The CDR3 is made up of 14 amino acids. This CDR3 reads CAWGLGPIQETQYF. The CDR3 DNA is TGTGCCTGGGGCTTAGGACCGATCCAAGAGACCCAGTACTTC. Using reference TRBV30 and TRBJ2-5 for the parts outside the CDR3, the full variable domain is SQTIHQWPATLVQPVGSPLSLECTVEGTSNPNLYWYRQAAGRGLQLLFYSVGIGQISSEVPQNLSASRPQDRQFILSSKKLLLSDSGFYLCAWGLGPIQETQYFGPGTRLLVL.

The chain's CDR3 is CASSQGVGSSTNEKLFF. Here the CDR3 DNA reads TGTGCCAGCAGCCAAGGGGTAGGCAGTTCAACTAATGAAAAACTGTTTTTT. The V call is TRBV4-2, the J call TRBJ1-4; D call uncertain. V lost 1 base, J lost 0 bases, and 12 bases lay in between. CDR3 length equals 17 residues. CDR1 is LGHNA and CDR2 is YNFKEQ in the germline V gene.

The chain has TRBV29-1 and TRBJ2-4; D perhaps matches TRBD2 (6 bases). Trimming stripped 6 bases from V and 6 bases from J, with 21 bases between. This CDR3 spans 15 amino acids. Germline V gene lookup returns CDR1 SQVTM and CDR2 ANQGSEA. In DNA form, the CDR3 reads TGCAGCGTCACGATATCCCCGGGGGTGGGAAACATTCAGTACTTC. Translating gives CSVTISPGVGNIQYF.

This chain uses TRBV6-2 or TRBV6-3 with TRBJ2-1, with unresolved D. The CDR3 contains 12 residues. Deletions cut 2 bases from V and 3 bases from J, with 2 bases between. Germline V gene sequence: CDR1 MNHEY, CDR2 SVGEGT. The CDR3 DNA follows: TGTGCCAGCAGTTACGACTACAATGAGCAGTTCTTC. Amino acids: CASSYDYNEQFF.

This clone has only a few counts. The rearrangement uses TRBV19 and TRBJ1-5, with a possible D match to TRBD1 (6 bases). CDR1 is LNHDA, CDR2 SQIVND, per germline (reference sequence). V lost 1 base, J lost 6 bases, and 13 bases lay in between. This CDR3 region has 15 residues. The DNA for the CDR3 is TGTGCCAGTAGTATAGGCGGCAGGGGAGGTCAGCCCCAGCATTTT. Protein sequence: CASSIGGRGGQPQHF.

The chain is built from TRBV18 and TRBJ2-7, with a tentative D call TRBD1 (5 bases). Trimming stripped 3 bases from V and 5 bases from J, with 14 bases between. Germline V gives CDR1 KGHSH, CDR2 LQKENI. CDR3 size: 14 residues. In DNA, the CDR3 is TGTGCCAGCTCACCGGGGCAGGGTTATCACGAGCAGTACTTC. It yields the protein CASSPGQGYHEQYF.

This sequence joins TRBV5-1 and TRBJ2-7; D gene ambiguous. This CDR3 is built from 14 residues. The germline V gene encodes CDR1 SGHRS and CDR2 YFSETQ. The ends were cut back, 2 bases at V and 0 bases at J, with 9 bases in the middle. The CDR3 sequence: CASSFGYSSYEQYF. As DNA, the CDR3 is TGCGCCAGCAGCTTTGGTTACAGCTCCTACGAGCAGTACTTC.